Here is one T cell receptor beta chain with its context. Methods used by the authors: By means of reference gene primer amplification, nucleated cell counts were estimated. Clones were sequenced by immunoSEQ multiplex PCR, and TCRdb holds only the in-frame ones, with some missing. V, J and clone size are those of that table, while D and trimming were read from the DNA. The sample records about 210,000 clones, about 80% being singletons. The germline V gene has CDR1 MNHNS and CDR2 SASEGT. V lost 2 bases to trimming and J lost 8 bases, with 13 bases between them. This CDR3 has 14 amino acids. The data were taken from a study of blood T cell repertoires in COVID-19. The overall study: Specimens from acute and convalescent COVID-19 originated in the United States, Italy and Spain. In each case, the material was cDNA or gDNA derived from T cells, B-cell-depleted T cells, or PBMCs.

J is TRBJ2-1 and V is TRBV6-1; a possible D gene is TRBD2 (6 bases). The sequence came from a man aged 55-75 years with acute or convalescent COVID-19. The sequenced material came from peripheral blood. The CDR3 here is CASSERGRPYEQFF. The CDR3 coding sequence is TGTGCCAGCAGTGAACGGGGGAGGCCCTATGAGCAGTTCTTC.